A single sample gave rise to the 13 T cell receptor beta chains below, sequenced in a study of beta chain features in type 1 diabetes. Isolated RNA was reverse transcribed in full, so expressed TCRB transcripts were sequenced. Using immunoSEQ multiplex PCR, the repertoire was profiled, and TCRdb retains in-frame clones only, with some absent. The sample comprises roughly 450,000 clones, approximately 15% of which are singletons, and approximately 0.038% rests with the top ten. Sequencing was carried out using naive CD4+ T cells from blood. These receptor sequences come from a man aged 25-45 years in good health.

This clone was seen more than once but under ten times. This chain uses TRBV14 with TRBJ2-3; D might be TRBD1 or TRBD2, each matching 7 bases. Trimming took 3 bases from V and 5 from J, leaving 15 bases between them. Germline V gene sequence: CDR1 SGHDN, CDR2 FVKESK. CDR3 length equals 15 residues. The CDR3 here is CASSHRQGGRDTQYF. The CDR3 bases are TGTGCCAGCAGCCATAGACAGGGAGGGAGAGATACGCAGTATTTT. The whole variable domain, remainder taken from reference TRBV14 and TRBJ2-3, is EAGVTQFPSHSVIEKGQTVTLRCDPISGHDNLYWYRRVMGKEIKFLLHFVKESKQDESGMPNNRFLAERTGGTYSTLKVQPAELEDSGVYFCASSHRQGGRDTQYFGPGTRLTVL.

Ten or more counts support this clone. As DNA, the CDR3 is TGTGCCACCAGCCCCCGAGTGGTAGCCAAAAACATTCAGTACTTC. Encoded protein: CATSPRVVAKNIQYF. This chain connects TRBV15 to TRBJ2-4; unclear D gene. CDR1 and CDR2 (germline): LNHNV, YYDKDF (reference sequence). V was cut by 5 bases and J by 0 bases, with 11 bases left in between. This CDR3 comprises 15 residues.

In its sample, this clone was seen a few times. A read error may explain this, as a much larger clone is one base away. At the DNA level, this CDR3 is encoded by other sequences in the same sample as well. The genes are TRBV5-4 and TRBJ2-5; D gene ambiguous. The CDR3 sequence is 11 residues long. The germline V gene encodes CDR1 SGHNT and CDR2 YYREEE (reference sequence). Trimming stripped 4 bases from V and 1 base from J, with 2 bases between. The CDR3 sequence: CASSLQETQYF. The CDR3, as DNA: TGTGCCAGCAGCCTCCAAGAGACCCAGTACTTC.

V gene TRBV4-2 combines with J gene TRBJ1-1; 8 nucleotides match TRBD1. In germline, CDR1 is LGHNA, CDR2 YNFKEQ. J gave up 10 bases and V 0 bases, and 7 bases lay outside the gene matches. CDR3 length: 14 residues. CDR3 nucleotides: TGTGCCAGCAGCCAAGACGATCAGGGGGCCCGAGCTTTCTTT. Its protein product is CASSQDDQGARAFF.

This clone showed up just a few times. CDR3 DNA: TGCGCCAGCAGCCAAGAGGACTTTCTTCAAGAGACCCAGTACTTC. Its protein is CASSQEDFLQETQYF. The V and J genes are TRBV4-3 and TRBJ2-5; a possible D gene is TRBD2 (5 bases). CDR3 length: 15 amino acids. In germline, CDR1 is LGHNA, CDR2 YSLEER. Deletions cut 0 bases from V and 2 bases from J, with 10 bases between.

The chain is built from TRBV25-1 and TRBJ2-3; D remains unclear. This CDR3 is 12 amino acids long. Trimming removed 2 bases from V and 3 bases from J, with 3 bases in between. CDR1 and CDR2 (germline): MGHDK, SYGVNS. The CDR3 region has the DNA TGTGCCAGCAGTGAACTAACAGATACGCAGTATTTT. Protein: CASSELTDTQYF.

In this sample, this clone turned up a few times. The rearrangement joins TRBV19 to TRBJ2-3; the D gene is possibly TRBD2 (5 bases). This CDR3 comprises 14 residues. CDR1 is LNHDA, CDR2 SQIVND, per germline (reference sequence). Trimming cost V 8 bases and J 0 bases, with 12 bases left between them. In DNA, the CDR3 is TGTGCCAGTCGCAGCGGATCTAGCACAGATACGCAGTATTTT. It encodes CASRSGSSTDTQYF.

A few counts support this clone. CDR3 region: CASSPRTVGTSGNTGELFF. The CDR3 DNA is TGTGCCAGCAGTCCCCGGACAGTTGGGACTAGCGGGAACACCGGGGAGCTGTTTTTT. The genes are TRBV27 and TRBJ2-2, with 11 bases identical to TRBD2. After removal of 5 bases from V and 1 base from J, the junction contained 12 bases not matched to a gene. From germline, CDR1 is MNHEY and CDR2 SMNVEV (reference sequence). This CDR3 contains 19 residues.

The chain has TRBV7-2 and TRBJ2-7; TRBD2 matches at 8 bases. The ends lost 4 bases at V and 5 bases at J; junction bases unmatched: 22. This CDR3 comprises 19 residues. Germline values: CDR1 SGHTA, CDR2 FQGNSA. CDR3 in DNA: TGTGCCAGCAGCTCCTCCCGACTGATCGGGGGGGCGGTGGTGAACGAGCAGTACTTC. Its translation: CASSSSRLIGGAVVNEQYF. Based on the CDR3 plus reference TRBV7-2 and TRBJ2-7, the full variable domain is GAGVSQSPSNKVTEKGKDVELRCDPISGHTALYWYRQSLGQGLEFLIYFQGNSAPDKSGLPSDRFSAERTGGSVSTLTIQRTQQEDSAVYLCASSSSRLIGGAVVNEQYFGPGTRLTVT.

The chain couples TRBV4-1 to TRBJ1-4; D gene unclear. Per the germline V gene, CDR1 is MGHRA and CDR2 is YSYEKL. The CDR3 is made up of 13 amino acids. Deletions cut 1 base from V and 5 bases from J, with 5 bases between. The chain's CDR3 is CASSQVVNEKLFF. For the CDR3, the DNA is TGCGCCAGCAGCCAAGTTGTAAATGAAAAACTGTTTTTT.

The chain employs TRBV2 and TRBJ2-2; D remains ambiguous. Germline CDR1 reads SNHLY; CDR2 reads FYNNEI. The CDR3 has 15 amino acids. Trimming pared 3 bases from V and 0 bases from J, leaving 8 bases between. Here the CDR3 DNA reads TGTGCCAGCAGTGAGGCCCAGACGAACACCGGGGAGCTGTTTTTT. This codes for CASSEAQTNTGELFF.

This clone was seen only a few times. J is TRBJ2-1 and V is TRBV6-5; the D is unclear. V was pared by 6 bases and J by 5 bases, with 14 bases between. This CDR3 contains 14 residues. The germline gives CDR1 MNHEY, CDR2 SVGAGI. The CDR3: CASSPLEIHNEQFF. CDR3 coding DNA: TGTGCCAGCAGCCCACTGGAGATCCACAATGAGCAGTTCTTC.

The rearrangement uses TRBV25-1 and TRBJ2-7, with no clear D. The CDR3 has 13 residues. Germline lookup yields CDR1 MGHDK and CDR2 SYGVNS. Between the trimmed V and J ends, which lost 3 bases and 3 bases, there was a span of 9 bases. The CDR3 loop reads CASSDLSHYEQYF. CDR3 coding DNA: TGTGCCAGCAGTGATTTAAGCCACTACGAGCAGTACTTC.